In this sample, the clone carrying this T cell receptor beta chain turned up once. Its antigen remains unidentified. These data belong to a study of Tregs in tolerant kidney transplant recipients. General observations from the study: Biological reproducibility was not directly addressed, but technical replication error appeared minimal. Expanding Tregs on activated donor B cells appeared to best identify donor-specific TCRbeta clones. The small number of patients limits these findings pending further validation.

CD4+CD25+CD127- Tregs, CD4+CD25- non-Tregs, CD4 and CD8 cells were sorted. TCRdb's table, derived via immunoSEQ multiplex PCR, lists solely in-frame clones and lacks some. The repertoire holds around 120,000 clones, with around nine tenths as singletons. Sequencing was done on a sample of CD4+ T cells from blood. This clonotype was obtained from a human donor in good health.

The CDR3 DNA reads as TGTGCCAGCAGCCCGGACTACATGAGCACAGATACGCAGTATTTT. It encodes CASSPDYMSTDTQYF. The chain employs TRBV7-3 and TRBJ2-3; perhaps TRBD2 as D (6 bases). Looked up from germline, CDR1 is SGHTA and CDR2 is FQGTGA. Trimming pared 5 bases from V and 0 bases from J, leaving 12 bases between. The CDR3 spans 15 residues.